This T cell receptor (beta chain) was identified in a study of identical twins' blood T cells. General study points: Environmental influences on twin similarity could not be excluded.

Both ends of each TCR cDNA library bore sample-specific barcodes. TCRdb called the 5' RACE reads again in MiXCR, with one record for every CDR3 protein. The table shows 300,000 to 400,000 distinct CDR3 sequences, with over 25% occurring only once. This CDR3 spans 15 amino acids. V shed 6 bases and J shed 0 bases, with 17 bases lying between them. Germline lookup yields CDR1 DFQATT and CDR2 SNEGSKA (reference sequence). As regards this clonotype: No antigen is known for it.

J is TRBJ1-1 and V is TRBV20-1; no clear D. The clonotype comes from a woman aged 18-49 years in good health. The source material was PBMCs. CDR3 sequence (DNA): TGCAGTGCCCCACTAGGCGGGCGGATGAACACTGAAGCTTTCTTT. It codes for CSAPLGGRMNTEAFF.